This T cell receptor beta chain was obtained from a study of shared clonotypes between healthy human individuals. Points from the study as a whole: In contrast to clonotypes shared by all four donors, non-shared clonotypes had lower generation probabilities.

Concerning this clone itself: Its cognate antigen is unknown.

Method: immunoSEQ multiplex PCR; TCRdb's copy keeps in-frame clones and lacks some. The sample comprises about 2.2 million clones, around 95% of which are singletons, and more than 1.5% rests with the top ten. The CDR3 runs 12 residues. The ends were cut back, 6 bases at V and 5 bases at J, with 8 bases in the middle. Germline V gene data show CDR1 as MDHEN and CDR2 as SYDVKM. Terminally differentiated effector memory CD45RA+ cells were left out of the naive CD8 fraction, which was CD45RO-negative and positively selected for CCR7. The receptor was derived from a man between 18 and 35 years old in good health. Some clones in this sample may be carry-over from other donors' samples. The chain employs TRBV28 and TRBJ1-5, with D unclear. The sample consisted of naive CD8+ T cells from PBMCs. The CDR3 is CASSNPDQPQHF. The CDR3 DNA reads TGTGCCAGCAGCAACCCGGATCAGCCCCAGCATTTT.